One sample yielded the 15 T cell receptor beta chains listed below, sequenced in a study of blood T cells in healthy people across ages. Primed by a sample-barcoded 5' primer and a J-beta primer mix, a second PCR proceeded for about 6 to 11 cycles. TCRdb re-derived calls from the 5' RACE reads in MiXCR, one entry per CDR3 protein. Altogether hundreds of thousands of distinct CDR3 sequences are present, about 34% being singletons, with the ten largest covering around 13%. The material sequenced was blood. The source of these receptors is a man between 18 and 29 years old in good health.

This clonotype has at least ten counts. This chain uses TRBV10-3 with TRBJ1-1; tentative D call: TRBD1 (5 bases). Per the germline V gene, CDR1 is ENHRY and CDR2 is SYGVKD. This CDR3 has 16 amino acids. The V end lost 7 bases, the J end lost 1 base, and 19 bases lay between the germline ends. In DNA, the CDR3 is TGTGCCATCAAAATGAGTCAGGGACCTTCGAACACTGAAGCTTTCTTT. Its translation: CAIKMSQGPSNTEAFF.

This clonotype showed up just a few times. The chain combines TRBV15 with TRBJ2-2; tentatively, D is TRBD1 or TRBD2 (5 bases each). The germline V gene encodes CDR1 LNHNV and CDR2 YYDKDF (reference sequence). With 5 bases removed from V and 0 bases from J, the gap between germline ends came to 13 bases. The length of the CDR3 is 16 residues. The CDR3 DNA sequence: TGTGCCACCAGCCTCTTCGGGACCACGAACACCGGGGAGCTGTTTTTT. Translating gives CATSLFGTTNTGELFF.

A few counts support this clonotype. The rearrangement uses TRBV7-2 and TRBJ2-7; the D is unclear. V gave up 1 base and J gave up 3 bases, with 16 bases separating them. The CDR3 runs 16 residues. Germline CDR1 is SGHTA and CDR2 is FQGNSA. The CDR3 region is CASSLGLQLTNYEQYF. The CDR3 DNA reads TGTGCCAGCAGCTTAGGGCTCCAACTAACTAACTACGAGCAGTACTTC.

There are a few counts of this clonotype. The chain is built from TRBV6-2 or TRBV6-3 and TRBJ2-1; 13 positions match TRBD2. CDR1 is MNHEY, CDR2 SVGEGT, per germline. The CDR3 is made up of 15 amino acids. V was pared by 7 bases and J by 5 bases, with 5 bases of the junction left unmatched. CDR3 loop: CASNWGLAGNNEQFF. As DNA, the CDR3 is TGTGCCAGCAACTGGGGACTAGCGGGGAACAATGAGCAGTTCTTC.

The CDR3: CSVAPRTGAIYGYTF. The CDR3 DNA sequence: TGCAGCGTTGCCCCTAGGACAGGGGCCATTTATGGCTACACCTTC. The chain has TRBV29-1 and TRBJ1-2; 9 nucleotides align to TRBD1. V lost 4 bases, J lost 5 bases, and 11 bases stayed unmatched. Germline-derived CDR1 and CDR2 are SQVTM and ANQGSEA. The CDR3 loop spans 15 amino acids. The whole variable domain, filled in from reference TRBV29-1 and TRBJ1-2, reads SAVISQKPSRDICQRGTSLTIQCQVDSQVTMMFWYRQQPGQSLTLIATANQGSEATYESGFVIDKFPISRPNLTFSTLTVSNMSPEDSSIYLCSVAPRTGAIYGYTFGSGTRLTVV.

The chain combines TRBV10-3 with TRBJ2-1; no firm D call. V was pared by 11 bases and J by 5 bases, with 13 bases between. Germline lookup yields CDR1 ENHRY and CDR2 SYGVKD. The CDR3 runs to 12 residues. In DNA form, the CDR3 reads TGTGCCGCCTTACTCAAAAACAATGAGCAGTTCTTC. Translated: CAALLKNNEQFF.

A note on this clonotype: The junction departs from the called germline gene at one end, perhaps through a read error. This chain uses TRBV28 with TRBJ2-5; TRBD2 matches at 7 bases. Looked up from germline, CDR1 is MDHEN and CDR2 is SYDVKM. The CDR3 consists of 13 residues. This CDR3 reads CASNLAGQETQYF. The CDR3, as DNA: TGTGCCAGCAATTTAGCGGGTCAAGAGACCCAGTACTTC. Full variable domain (missing parts from reference TRBV28 and TRBJ2-5): DVKVTQSSRYLVKRTGEKVFLECVQDMDHENMFWYRQDPGLGLRLIYFSYDVKMKEKGDIPEGYSVSREKKERFSLILESASTNQTSMYLCASNLAGQETQYFGPGTRLLVL.

The chain has TRBV3-1 and TRBJ2-3; the match to TRBD2 covers 7 bases. Germline lookup yields CDR1 LGHDT and CDR2 YNNKEL (reference sequence). The CDR3 covers 16 residues. V gave up 0 bases and J gave up 3 bases; unmatched junction bases: 6. The CDR3 nucleotides are TGTGCCAGCAGCCAAGACGGCGGGGGTATGACAGATACGCAGTATTTT. Protein product: CASSQDGGGMTDTQYF.

V usage is TRBV18 and J usage is TRBJ2-5; TRBD1 matches 9 bases. The DNA end lines up better with TRBJ2-7; the J call may be wrong. Germline CDR1 reads KGHSH; CDR2 reads LQKENI. The CDR3 consists of 15 residues. For the CDR3, the DNA is TGTGCCAGCTCACCAGGGACAGGGAGTTCCGGCGAGCAGTACTTC. This encodes CASSPGTGSSGEQYF.

Note on this clonotype: This may come from a read error, since a much larger clone is one base off. The chain is built from TRBV12-5 and TRBJ2-7, with D possibly matching TRBD2 (5 bases). Trimming left V 1 base short and J 7 bases short, with 20 bases between. There are 16 residues in the CDR3. The V gene's germline CDR1 is LGHNT and CDR2 FRNRAP. DNA of the CDR3: TGTGCTAGTGGTTTGGGCGGAGGACCACCGACGGATGAGCAGTACTTC. This codes for CASGLGGGPPTDEQYF.

The J gene is TRBJ2-7, the V gene TRBV10-3; D is perhaps TRBD2 (6 bases). The CDR3 spans 15 residues. CDR1 is ENHRY, CDR2 SYGVKD, per germline. The V end lost 5 bases, the J end lost 0 bases, and 14 bases lay between the germline ends. The CDR3: CAISPLAETSYEQYF. The CDR3 DNA is TGTGCCATCAGTCCATTAGCGGAAACCTCCTACGAGCAGTACTTC.

V and J are TRBV4-2 and TRBJ1-3; 8 bases map to TRBD1. The V and J ends lost 4 bases and 4 bases, in that order; junction bases with no gene match: 3. This CDR3 contains 14 residues. CDR1 and CDR2 (germline): LGHNA, YNFKEQ. The CDR3: CASSPDREGNTIYF. CDR3 coding DNA: TGTGCCAGCAGCCCGGACAGGGAAGGAAACACCATATATTTT.

This clonotype occurred a few times. The J gene is TRBJ2-1, the V gene TRBV7-2; the D is unclear. V was clipped by 1 base and J by 3 bases, with 10 bases between them. This CDR3 has 15 residues. In germline, CDR1 is SGHTA, CDR2 FQGNSA. CDR3 DNA: TGTGCCAGCAGCTTAGACACCCAAAGCTACAATGAGCAGTTCTTC. Protein product: CASSLDTQSYNEQFF.

V is TRBV4-1 and J is TRBJ2-5; 10 bases line up with TRBD1. The germline V gene encodes CDR1 MGHRA and CDR2 YSYEKL. The trim removed 3 bases at V and 0 bases at J, leaving 1 base unmatched. This CDR3 is built from 15 residues. CDR3 sequence reads: CASSHGQGDQETQYF. The CDR3, as DNA: TGCGCCAGCAGCCACGGACAGGGGGACCAAGAGACCCAGTACTTC.

CDR3: CASSFGGTGTGELFF. The CDR3 DNA sequence: TGTGCCAGCAGTTTTGGGGGCACCGGAACCGGGGAGCTGTTTTTT. This chain joins TRBV27 and TRBJ2-2; a weak D match, TRBD1 (6 bases). CDR3 length equals 15 residues. With 3 bases removed from V and 5 bases from J, the gap between germline ends came to 13 bases. Germline-derived CDR1 and CDR2 are MNHEY and SMNVEV (reference sequence).